This passage covers 8 T cell receptor beta chains from one sample sequenced in a study of CD8+ T cells in alopecia areata. Following RNA extraction, reverse transcription yielded cDNA that acted as the sequencing template. The assay was immunoSEQ multiplex PCR, and TCRdb's table has in-frame clones only and misses some. The table lists around 5,900 clones, roughly 61% of them singletons. Treatment: oral pan-JAK inhibitor, 5-10 mg twice daily. Alopecia areata patients gave lesional scalp punch biopsies and peripheral blood samples. Sequenced material: skin, taken between weeks 30 and 35, from a patient treated with tofacitinib. The receptors shown here come from a human donor with alopecia areata.

The chain employs TRBV27 and TRBJ1-3, with no clear D. CDR1 is MNHEY and CDR2 is SMNVEV in the germline V gene (reference sequence). V lost 2 bases to trimming and J lost 0 bases, with 2 bases between them. There are 13 residues in the CDR3. This CDR3 reads CASSLHSGNTIYF. The CDR3 DNA reads TGTGCCAGCAGTTTACACTCTGGAAACACCATATATTTT.

V gene TRBV18 combines with J gene TRBJ2-7; maybe TRBD2 (7 bases). The CDR3 consists of 13 residues. Germline CDR1 KGHSH, CDR2 LQKENI. The V end was cut by 8 bases, the J end by 6 bases, with 17 bases between. CDR3 residues: CASAEGGEREQYF. Written as DNA, the CDR3 is TGTGCCAGCGCCGAAGGGGGGGAACGCGAGCAGTACTTC. Full variable domain (remainder filled in from reference TRBV18 and TRBJ2-7): NAGVMQNPRHLVRRRGQEARLRCSPMKGHSHVYWYRQLPEEGLKFMVYLQKENIIDESGMPKERFSAEFPKEGPSILRIQQVVRGDSAAYFCASAEGGEREQYFGPGTRLTVT.

The chain joins TRBV11-1 to TRBJ2-2; TRBD1 is a possible D gene (6 bases). Germline lookup yields CDR1 SGHAT and CDR2 FQDESV (reference sequence). Trimming left V 5 bases short and J 1 base short, with 11 bases between. The CDR3 spans 15 residues. Here the CDR3 DNA reads TGTGCCAGCAGCCTCTTAGGGGGGAACACCGGGGAGCTGTTTTTT. This gives the protein CASSLLGGNTGELFF.

This clone came up a few times. The chain combines TRBV5-1 with TRBJ1-1, with D maybe TRBD1 (5 bases). CDR1 is SGHRS and CDR2 is YFSETQ in the germline V gene. CDR3 length equals 13 residues. V was trimmed by 0 bases and J by 7 bases, leaving 10 bases between them. CDR3 bases: TGCGCCAGCAGCTTGGGAGGGGATAGTGAAGCTTTCTTT. This codes for CASSLGGDSEAFF. Supplemented by reference TRBV5-1 and TRBJ1-1, the full variable domain reads KAGVTQTPRYLIKTRGQQVTLSCSPISGHRSVSWYQQTPGQGLQFLFEYFSETQRNKGNFPGRFSGRQFSNSRSEMNVSTLELGDSALYLCASSLGGDSEAFFGQGTRLTVV.

This chain uses TRBV5-4 with TRBJ1-1; no definite D call. CDR1 is SGHNT and CDR2 is YYREEE in the germline V gene (reference sequence). The CDR3 extends over 13 amino acids. The ends were cut back, 4 bases at V and 8 bases at J, with 15 bases in the middle. The CDR3 region is CASSLSYGGEAFF. The CDR3 DNA follows: TGTGCCAGCAGCCTATCCTATGGCGGAGAAGCTTTCTTT.

CDR3 coding DNA: TGTGCCAGCAGCTTATCGAGACTAGCGGGGGGCCCTAGCACAGATACGCAGTATTTT. It translates to CASSLSRLAGGPSTDTQYF. The chain couples TRBV7-9 to TRBJ2-3, with 13 bases fitting TRBD2. The germline CDR1 and CDR2 sequences are SEHNR and FQNEAQ (reference sequence). Trimming removed 2 bases from V and 0 bases from J; junction bases left unmatched: 8. The CDR3 sequence is 19 residues long.

This clone was observed a single time. This chain links TRBV27 with TRBJ1-1, with D hard to call. Germline values: CDR1 MNHEY, CDR2 SMNVEV (reference sequence). The CDR3 has 13 amino acids. The ends were cut back, 7 bases at V and 2 bases at J, with 11 bases in the middle. The CDR3 nucleotides read TGTGCCAGCACCTGGTCTCGAAACACTGAAGCTTTCTTT. It codes for CASTWSRNTEAFF.

The genes are TRBV6-1 and TRBJ1-1; 10 nucleotides align to TRBD1. The CDR3 runs 15 residues. The ends lost 6 bases at V and 3 bases at J; junction bases unmatched: 7. Germline loops: CDR1 MNHNS, CDR2 SASEGT. DNA for the CDR3: TGTGCCAGCAGAAGACAGGGGGCCGGCTACACTGAAGCTTTCTTT. The encoded protein is CASRRQGAGYTEAFF.